This TCR beta chain was found in a study of OX40 agonist ivuxolimab in advanced cancers. Study at large: Those enrolled were about 82% male, with a mean age of about 66 years and ages from 23 to 79.

The germline gives CDR1 MGHRA, CDR2 YSYEKL. The CDR3 is made up of 13 amino acids. V lost 0 bases and J lost 11, with 13 bases in between. Sampled blood was obtained at baseline, cycle 4 day 1, and cycle 7 day 1. Assay used: immunoSEQ multiplex PCR; TCRdb lists only in-frame clones, some missing. The sample carries tens of thousands of clones, 91% recorded once. The TCR comes from an adult with an advanced solid tumor such as melanoma, head and neck, liver or kidney cancer. The chain recombines TRBV4-1 with TRBJ1-1; D may be TRBD1 (5 bases). The sample here was CD4+ or CD8+ T cells sorted from blood, taken in a trial of the OX40 agonist ivuxolimab. CDR3 in amino acids: CASSQDRVQRAFF. The CDR3 coding sequence is TGCGCCAGCAGCCAAGACAGGGTCCAGAGGGCTTTCTTT.